A selection of T cell receptor beta chains follows, all from one sample in a study of CD8 T cells in ankylosing spondylitis. Via MiXCR, TCRdb re-called the 5' RACE reads, giving one row per CDR3 protein. Here the sample spans fewer than 500,000 distinct CDR3 sequences, roughly 25% being singletons. The specimen sequenced was blood, either unsorted or a sorted T cell fraction (not recorded which). These TCRs come from a male donor with ankylosing spondylitis. CDR3s include the opening cysteine and the closing phenylalanine or tryptophan. The D gene is left open where the match is weak. The size field is filled for only some rows; it gives once, few, many or a size class.

d_call j_call clone_size v_call cdr3_nt cdr3_aa
. TRBJ2-1 . TRBV20-1 TGCAGTGGGACCCGGGACGGCCCAATCTTC CSGTRDGPIF
. TRBJ2-1 . TRBV18 TGTGCCAGCTCACCACCTTCCCTACCCAATGAGCAGTTCTTC CASSPPSLPNEQFF
. TRBJ2-5 . TRBV20-1 TGCAGTCTAAGGAGGGATGAGACCCAGTACTTC CSLRRDETQYF
. TRBJ2-3 . TRBV4-1 TGCGCCAGCAGCCAAGACTACCCTATGGATACGCAGTATTTT CASSQDYPMDTQYF
. TRBJ2-7 few TRBV5-1 TGCGCCAGCAGCTTGGTTGGGGAGAGGAACTACGAGCAGTACTTC CASSLVGERNYEQYF
. TRBJ1-5 . TRBV20-1 TGCAGTGCCAGGGACACCATCAGCAATCAGCCCCAGCATTTT CSARDTISNQPQHF
TRBD1 TRBJ2-2 few TRBV24-1 TGTGCCACCAGTGATCTGACAGGGACGAACACCGGGGAGCTGTTTTTT CATSDLTGTNTGELFF
TRBD1 TRBJ1-1 many TRBV29-1 TGCAGCGTTGGGACAGGGATGGACACTGAAGCTTTCTTT CSVGTGMDTEAFF
TRBD2 TRBJ2-2 few TRBV12-3/TRBV12-4 TGTGCCAGCAGTCCCCCCACCGCGGGAGATCACACCGGGGAGCTGTTTTTT CASSPPTAGDHTGELFF
TRBD1 TRBJ1-4 many TRBV7-8 TGTGCCAGCAGCTTAGATGGGACAGCTAATGAAAAACTGTTTTTT CASSLDGTANEKLFF
TRBD2 TRBJ2-1 . TRBV20-1 TGCAGTGCTAGGAGGACTAGCGCCCAATCCTACAATGAGCAGTTCTTC CSARRTSAQSYNEQFF
TRBD2 TRBJ2-1 few TRBV13 TGTGCCAGCAGCTTAGGCCTTTCCAGGGGCGGGAGGTACAATGAGCAGTTCTTC CASSLGLSRGGRYNEQFF
. TRBJ2-5 . TRBV10-3 TGTGCCATCAGTGTAAGACATCAAGAGACCCAGTACTTC CAISVRHQETQYF
TRBD2 TRBJ2-7 . TRBV6-2/TRBV6-3 TGTGCCAGCAGTACTAGCGGGTGGAACGAGCAGTACTTC CASSTSGWNEQYF
. TRBJ1-4 . TRBV20-1 TGCAGTGCTAACAGGATAGGTGAAAAACTGTTTTTT CSANRIGEKLFF
TRBD1 TRBJ2-3 few TRBV11-3 TGTGCCAGCAGCCCCGACAGGGCGAAAGATACGCAGTATTTT CASSPDRAKDTQYF
. TRBJ2-7 few TRBV9 TGTGCCAGCAGCGTAGGGTCGGATGTCTCCTACGAGCAGTACTTC CASSVGSDVSYEQYF
TRBD1 TRBJ2-3 . TRBV5-1 TGCGCCAGCAACCCCCCGGACAGGGACACAGATACGCAGTATTTT CASNPPDRDTDTQYF
. TRBJ2-7 . TRBV5-6 TGTGCCAGCAGCGAGCACTCGGAGCAGTACTTC CASSEHSEQYF
. TRBJ1-4 . TRBV19 TGTGCCAGTACGGACGGAGGTAATGAAAAACTGTTTTTT CASTDGGNEKLFF
. TRBJ1-4 . TRBV12-3/TRBV12-4 TGTGCCAGCAGTTGGGGGGCCTGGGTTGAAAAACTGTTTTTT CASSWGAWVEKLFF
. TRBJ1-5 few TRBV7-2 TGTGCCAGCAGCCTCGGGGGGTATGGCAATCAGCCCCAGCATTTT CASSLGGYGNQPQHF
TRBD1 TRBJ1-5 . TRBV12-3/TRBV12-4 TGTGCCAGCAAGGGGGCCGTGGAGCCCCAGCATTTT CASKGAVEPQHF
TRBD2 TRBJ2-1 few TRBV18 TGTGCCAGCTCACCACTACTAGCGGGGGACAATGAGCAGTTCTTC CASSPLLAGDNEQFF
. TRBJ2-7 . TRBV5-1 TGCGCCAGCAGCTTGGAGGGGCCAGTCTCCTACGAGCAGTACTTC CASSLEGPVSYEQYF
. TRBJ1-4 . TRBV15 TGTGCCACCAGCAGAGGAGGGGCCGGTAATGAAAAACTGTTTTTT CATSRGGAGNEKLFF
. TRBJ2-3 few TRBV9 TGTGCCAGCAGCGGGGGAGCTCCCCGGACGGATACGCAGTATTTT CASSGGAPRTDTQYF
TRBD1 TRBJ1-5 once TRBV12-3/TRBV12-4 TGTGCCAGCGGAAAAACAGGGGGCAATCAGCCCCAGCATTTT CASGKTGGNQPQHF
TRBD1 TRBJ2-1 few TRBV3-1 TGTGCCAGCAGTAAGACAGGGGTCAATGAGCAGTTCTTC CASSKTGVNEQFF
. TRBJ2-3 few TRBV24-1 TGTGCCACCAGTCAGGTAGGAGGGACAGATACGCAGTATTTT CATSQVGGTDTQYF
. TRBJ2-1 . TRBV20-1 TGCAGTGCTAGAAGATCCAGATTGTTTGGCAATGAGCAGTTCTTC CSARRSRLFGNEQFF
. TRBJ2-2 few TRBV25-1 TGTGCCAGCAGTAAAAGCCCCCCCGGGGAGCTGTTTTTT CASSKSPPGELFF
. TRBJ1-6 few TRBV12-3/TRBV12-4 TGTGCCAGCAGTTTTGCAGTCGATTCACCCCTCCACTTT CASSFAVDSPLHF
. TRBJ1-2 few TRBV5-1 TGCGCCAGCAAATGGACAGAATCGGATGGCTACACCTTC CASKWTESDGYTF
. TRBJ2-1 few TRBV18 TGTGCCAGCTTTGCACTTCCGGAGAATGAGCAGTTCTTC CASFALPENEQFF
TRBD2 TRBJ2-3 . TRBV7-2 TGTGCCAGCAGCTTAGCCTTACTAGCGGGAGAAGCGGCAGATACGCAGTATTTT CASSLALLAGEAADTQYF
TRBD1 TRBJ1-2 many TRBV3-1 TGTGCCAGCAGCCAAGATGTATGGACAGGGGAAGGCTACACCTTC CASSQDVWTGEGYTF
. TRBJ2-1 few TRBV7-2 TGTGCCAGCAGCTTAGAGGGTGCGTCCTGGGGGAATGAGCAGTTCTTC CASSLEGASWGNEQFF
TRBD1 TRBJ2-5 . TRBV7-2 TGTGCCAGCAGCCCTGCCTGGACAGGGCAAGAGACCCAGTACTTC CASSPAWTGQETQYF
. TRBJ2-3 . TRBV3-1 TGTGCCAGCAGCCAACATGGAGGGACAACCACAGATACGCAGTATTTT CASSQHGGTTTDTQYF
TRBD2 TRBJ2-7 . TRBV20-1 TGCAGTGCTAGAGATCTAACTAGCGGGACCAAGGAGCAGTACTTC CSARDLTSGTKEQYF
. TRBJ1-2 . TRBV20-1 TGCAGTGCTACGCCTTGGGACTCCTCCAGGAGCTACACCTTC CSATPWDSSRSYTF
. TRBJ2-2 . TRBV5-5 TGTGCCAGCACCATGTTGAGCCAGTTCGGCACCGGGGAGCTGTTTTTT CASTMLSQFGTGELFF
TRBD1 TRBJ2-2 . TRBV5-1 TGCGCCAGCAGCCCTGAGACAGGGTTCACCGGGGAGCTGTTTTTT CASSPETGFTGELFF
TRBD1 TRBJ1-2 few TRBV18 TGTGCCAGCTCACCAAAGACAGGGGACTATGGCTACACCTTC CASSPKTGDYGYTF
. TRBJ2-7 . TRBV24-1 TGTGCCACCAGTGAGGCAAGTGAGGCCTACGAGCAGTACTTC CATSEASEAYEQYF
. TRBJ2-5 few TRBV24-1 TGTGCCACCAGTAAGACAGGAGGACAAGAGACCCAGTACTTC CATSKTGGQETQYF
. TRBJ1-5 . TRBV28 TGTGCCAGCAGTTTTACGGGACTCCTTAGCAATCAGCCCCAGCATTTT CASSFTGLLSNQPQHF
. TRBJ2-3 . TRBV27 TGTGCCAGCAGTTTAAAACGCACAGATACGCAGTATTTT CASSLKRTDTQYF
TRBD1 TRBJ2-1 . TRBV5-1 TGCGCCAGCAGCTTGGAGGGGGCGCCGAAGTTCTTC CASSLEGAPKFF
. TRBJ1-6 few TRBV4-2 TGTGCCAGCAGCCAAGATTTGGGTCGTAATTCACCCCTCCACTTT CASSQDLGRNSPLHF
TRBD1 TRBJ1-5 . TRBV6-1 TGTGCCAGCAGTGAGACAGGGGGCATCTATCAGCCCCAGCATTTT CASSETGGIYQPQHF